This T cell receptor beta chain came from a study of blood T cells in healthy people across ages. Primers used in a second PCR of roughly 6 to 12 cycles were a sample-barcoded 5' primer and a J-beta primer mix. TCRdb processed the 5' RACE reads anew with MiXCR; each CDR3 protein has one entry. The sample holds under 1,000,000 distinct CDR3 sequences, about 46% seen once. The CDR3 extends over 15 amino acids. Germline V lookup: CDR1 MGHDK, CDR2 SYGVNS. V lost 3 bases, J lost 5 bases, and 7 bases stayed unmatched. This sequence was found in a man aged 80 or over in good health. Sequencing used blood. The genes are TRBV25-1 and TRBJ2-5; 9 bases agree with TRBD2. The CDR3 sequence: CASSDRAAGGETQYF. The CDR3, as DNA: TGTGCCAGCAGTGATAGAGCGGCGGGAGGGGAGACCCAGTACTTC.